This T cell receptor (beta chain) came from a study of blood T cell repertoires in COVID-19. At the level of the study: Both acute and convalescent COVID-19 samples were obtained from the United States, Italy and Spain. Sources were T cells, B-cell-depleted T cells, or PBMCs; the material itself was cDNA or gDNA.

The protocol was immunoSEQ multiplex PCR, while the TCRdb copy is restricted to in-frame clones and leaves out a portion. The sample has approximately 360,000 clones; around 86% are singletons. Assignments of participants to cohorts depended upon their own reported clinical history. Donors of Cohort 3 who recovered were those that had two negative PCRs, clearance, or symptom resolution. From germline, CDR1 is SGHTA and CDR2 FQGNSA. The CDR3 totals 14 residues. Between the trimmed V and J ends, which lost 0 bases and 6 bases, there was a span of 10 bases. The J gene is TRBJ2-3, the V gene TRBV7-2; D remains unclear. This receptor was taken from a woman aged 45-59 years who had recovered from COVID-19. The sequenced sample consisted of PBMCs or T cells enriched from blood (not recorded which). Written as DNA, the CDR3 is TGTGCCAGCAGCTTAGCCGGTCACGTCGATACGCAGTATTTT. Translating gives CASSLAGHVDTQYF.